The source of this T cell receptor beta chain is a study of blood T cell repertoires in COVID-19. Seattle cases were enrolled at active infection and followed longitudinally. This table comes from immunoSEQ multiplex PCR, and its TCRdb copy is limited to in-frame clones, with some not included. The data hold 100,000 or so clones, with approximately 92% observed a single time. Germline V lookup: CDR1 SGHNT, CDR2 YYREEE (reference sequence). The CDR3 is 15 amino acids. V trimming: 4 bases; J trimming: 4 bases; junction bases outside the gene matches: 7. The TCR was taken from a woman between 45 and 65 years old with COVID-19, enrolled during active disease. Sequencing was done on a sample of peripheral blood. The V and J genes are TRBV5-4 and TRBJ1-3; 8 bases match TRBD1. CDR3 amino acids: CASSVGQGYGNTIYF. The CDR3 DNA reads as TGTGCCAGCAGCGTAGGACAGGGTTACGGAAACACCATATATTTT.